Listed below are T cell receptor beta chains from one sample, sequenced in a study of vaccination and CD4 T cells after COVID-19. Their antigen targets remain unknown. TCRdb itself ran the PCR reads through MiXCR, one entry per CDR3 protein. This table holds around 7,800 distinct CDR3 sequences, approximately 65% found once. Sequencing was performed on CD4+ T cells from blood, cultured in vitro. The receptors shown here come from a human donor who had recovered from COVID-19. Both conserved end residues are part of each CDR3. A D gene is named only where the DNA matches it firmly. Part of the rows lack a size; the others show once, few, many or a class for expanded clones.

V	J	size	D	length	DNA	CDR3
TRBV11-3	TRBJ2-5	NA	TRBD2	16	TGTGCCAGCAGCCCTGCCAGTTTTGCGGGAGGGGAGACCCAGTACTTC	CASSPASFAGGETQYF
TRBV20-1	TRBJ1-1	few	NA	15	TGCAGTGCTAGACAGAAGGGACGTCCTACCACTGAAGCTTTCTTT	CSARQKGRPTTEAFF
TRBV20-1	TRBJ2-5	NA	NA	14	TGCAGTGCTAGAGAGGGGGTAAGGGGAGAGACCCAGTACTTC	CSAREGVRGETQYF
TRBV20-1	TRBJ1-1	few	NA	15	TGCAGTGCTAGAATACCGGGACAAAGAAACACTGAAGCTTTCTTT	CSARIPGQRNTEAFF
TRBV12-3/TRBV12-4	TRBJ1-2	NA	TRBD1	16	TGTGCCAGCAGTTTATATGGAGGACAGGGGAACTATGGCTACACCTTC	CASSLYGGQGNYGYTF
TRBV2	TRBJ1-2	NA	TRBD1	13	TGTGCCAGCAGTAAGGACAGGCGTATGGGCTACACCTTC	CASSKDRRMGYTF
TRBV20-1	TRBJ2-3	NA	TRBD2	18	TGCAGTGCTAGAGATCCTAAAGCGGGAGGCATTAACACAGATACGCAGTATTTT	CSARDPKAGGINTDTQYF
TRBV20-1	TRBJ2-7	NA	TRBD2	15	TGCAGTGCTAGTAATGGGGGACTAGCGTCCTACGAGCAGTACTTC	CSASNGGLASYEQYF
TRBV15	TRBJ2-3	NA	NA	14	TGTGCCACCAGCAGAGAGCGGGGCACAGATACGCAGTATTTT	CATSRERGTDTQYF
TRBV2	TRBJ1-4	NA	NA	15	TGTGCCAGCAGTGAAGCGCTTGGGACGCTGGAAAAACTGTTTTTT	CASSEALGTLEKLFF
TRBV2	TRBJ2-5	NA	TRBD2	14	TGTGCCAGCAGTTATCTCCTAGCGGAAGAGACCCAGTACTTC	CASSYLLAEETQYF
TRBV7-8	TRBJ1-1	NA	NA	14	TGTACCAGCAGCCGCGGACTCGGAGGCACTGAAGCTTTCTTT	CTSSRGLGGTEAFF
TRBV7-3	TRBJ2-7	NA	NA	15	TGTGCCAGCAGTCCCCGGCCAGGGGTCGACTACGAGCAGTACTTC	CASSPRPGVDYEQYF
TRBV7-2	TRBJ1-2	medium-sized	TRBD1	16	TGTGCCAGCAGCCTTAACAGGGGGCAGTATGACTATGGCTACACCTTC	CASSLNRGQYDYGYTF
TRBV6-1	TRBJ2-5	NA	NA	16	TGTGCCAGCAGCCCCAACAGGGTGTTTCCCCAAGAGACCCAGTACTTC	CASSPNRVFPQETQYF
TRBV27	TRBJ1-2	NA	NA	14	TGTGCCAGCAGTTTATTGTTAGGGGACTATGGCTACACCTTC	CASSLLLGDYGYTF
TRBV7-2	TRBJ2-3	NA	NA	13	TGTGCCAGCAGCTTAGAAGGTACAGATACGCAGTATTTT	CASSLEGTDTQYF
TRBV10-3	TRBJ1-1	NA	NA	14	TGTGCCATCACCGCGACGGCACTTGCAGATGAAGCTTTCTTT	CAITATALADEAFF
TRBV19	TRBJ2-5	NA	NA	12	TGTGCCACCCGACAGGCGGGGGAGACCCAGTACTTC	CATRQAGETQYF
TRBV6-1	TRBJ1-2	NA	TRBD1	13	TGTGCCAGCATGGCCAGGGGGCAGGGTGGCTACACCTTC	CASMARGQGGYTF
TRBV7-6	TRBJ2-7	NA	NA	13	TGTGCCAGCAGCAGGGACTCCGCCTACGAGCAGTACTTC	CASSRDSAYEQYF
TRBV7-2	TRBJ2-1	NA	TRBD2	18	TGTGCCAGCAGCTCCGGGACTAGCGGAGCTAGCTCCTACAATGAGCAGTTCTTC	CASSSGTSGASSYNEQFF
TRBV20-1	TRBJ2-3	NA	TRBD1	16	TGCAGTGCTAGAGAACGGACAGGGGTGTTAACAGATACGCAGTATTTT	CSARERTGVLTDTQYF
TRBV7-2	TRBJ2-2	NA	NA	13	TGTGCCAGCAGCCTCCCCCGCAGAGTAGAGCTGTTTTTT	CASSLPRRVELFF
TRBV20-1	TRBJ2-1	few	NA	12	TGCAGTGCTAGGGCCGTCAACAATGAGCAGTTCTTC	CSARAVNNEQFF
TRBV7-9	TRBJ2-1	once	NA	17	TGTGCCAGCAGCGTCCCGAGGGGCACGAGCTCCTACAATGAGCAGTTCTTC	CASSVPRGTSSYNEQFF
TRBV11-3	TRBJ2-1	few	TRBD1	14	TGTGCCAGCAGTCCGGGACAGGCTATCGGGGAGCAGTTCTTC	CASSPGQAIGEQFF
TRBV6-1	TRBJ1-1	few	NA	12	TGTGCCAGCGGTGGGGGGAGTACTGAAGCTTTCTTT	CASGGGSTEAFF
TRBV6-5	TRBJ2-1	NA	TRBD2	15	TGTGCCAGCAGTTACGGCGCTAGCGGGTACAATGAGCAGTTCTTC	CASSYGASGYNEQFF
TRBV7-8	TRBJ1-2	NA	TRBD1	16	TGTGCCAGCAGCTCCCTGGGGGGCAGACAGGGAGGTGGCTACACCTTC	CASSSLGGRQGGGYTF
TRBV19	TRBJ1-2	NA	NA	14	TGTGCCAGTAGTATTAGGAGGGGTGGGGCTGGCTACACCTTC	CASSIRRGGAGYTF
TRBV5-4	TRBJ1-1	NA	NA	13	TGTGCCAGCAGCTTGGACAGGGTCACTGAAGCTTTCTTT	CASSLDRVTEAFF
TRBV23-1	TRBJ2-7	few	TRBD1	16	TGCGCCAGCAGTCAATTATCGGGACAGGGATCCTACGAGCAGTACTTC	CASSQLSGQGSYEQYF
TRBV2	TRBJ1-1	NA	TRBD1	13	TGTGCCAGCAACAGGGGGCTGAACACTGAAGCTTTCTTT	CASNRGLNTEAFF
TRBV20-1	TRBJ1-5	NA	TRBD1	16	TGCAGTGCGTCAGGGACAGGGACAAGTAGCAATCAGCCCCAGCATTTT	CSASGTGTSSNQPQHF
TRBV27	TRBJ2-7	few	NA	14	TGTGCCAGCAGTTCGGTGGCAGGCTCCTACGAGCAGTACTTC	CASSSVAGSYEQYF
TRBV29-1	TRBJ1-6	few	NA	13	TGCAGCGCCAATCTTGGACCTGATTCACCCCTCCACTTT	CSANLGPDSPLHF
TRBV20-1	TRBJ1-2	few	NA	15	TGCAGTGCCCCGAAGTCGACAGGAAGGGGAGGCGGCTACACCTTC	CSAPKSTGRGGGYTF
TRBV27	TRBJ1-2	NA	TRBD1	14	TGTGCCAGCAGGCAGACAGGGTTTTATTCCGGCTACACCTTC	CASRQTGFYSGYTF
TRBV2	TRBJ1-2	NA	TRBD1	15	TGTGCCAGCCGCAACGCGATTACAGGGGGATATGGCTACACCTTC	CASRNAITGGYGYTF
TRBV15	TRBJ2-2	once	TRBD2	15	TGTGCCACCAGCTATAGCGGGGAGAACACCGGGGAGCTGTTTTTT	CATSYSGENTGELFF